These 10 T cell receptor beta chains originate from one sample sequenced in a study of T cell responses to AZD1222 COVID-19 vaccine. TCRdb's table, derived via immunoSEQ multiplex PCR, lists solely in-frame clones and lacks some. Found here are 200,000 to 250,000 clones, more than 85% of them singletons; the top ten hold roughly 0.99%. The source was peripheral blood, collected on day 0 of MenACWY control vaccination. Source of these receptors: an adult in good health.

CDR3 loop: CASSSREGLGETQYF. The CDR3 nucleotides are TGCGCCAGCAGCTCCAGGGAGGGTTTGGGAGAGACCCAGTACTTC. The rearrangement links TRBV5-1 to TRBJ2-5, with TRBD2 identical over 7 bases. The V gene's germline CDR1 is SGHRS and CDR2 YFSETQ. V shed 3 bases, J shed 4 bases, and the junction held 9 bases outside the gene matches. CDR3 size: 15 residues.

The V gene is TRBV5-1, the J gene TRBJ1-1; possibly TRBD1 for D (5 bases). V was pared by 4 bases and J by 6 bases, with 19 bases between. The germline V gene has CDR1 SGHRS and CDR2 YFSETQ. This CDR3 is built from 15 residues. CDR3 sequence reads: CASSPLLSTVSEAFF. Here the CDR3 DNA reads TGCGCCAGCAGCCCCCTCCTCTCGACAGTGTCTGAAGCTTTCTTT.

This chain uses TRBV28 with TRBJ1-6; 7 bases map to TRBD1. The junction had 11 bases not matched to a gene; V was cut back by 7 bases and J by 11 bases. The CDR3 has 14 residues. Germline assignment: CDR1 MDHEN and CDR2 SYDVKM. CDR3 in amino acids: CASTEPGTAAPLHF. CDR3 sequence (DNA): TGTGCCAGCACTGAGCCTGGGACAGCTGCACCCCTCCACTTT.

The chain uses TRBV10-1 and TRBJ1-1; 9 bases align to TRBD1. CDR1 and CDR2 (germline): WNHNN, SYGVQD (reference sequence). With 6 bases clipped from V and 3 bases from J, the junction kept 5 bases outside the gene matches. This CDR3 spans 14 amino acids. The CDR3, as DNA: TGCGCCAGCAGACAGGGGGCGACGGACACTGAAGCTTTCTTT. Translated, it gives CASRQGATDTEAFF.

The rearrangement uses TRBV15 and TRBJ2-5; 8 nucleotides agree with TRBD2. From germline, CDR1 is LNHNV and CDR2 YYDKDF (reference sequence). There are 15 residues in the CDR3. Trimming at V came to 4 bases and at J to 5 bases, leaving 9 bases not matched to a gene. CDR3 region: CATSKETSGGETQYF. CDR3 DNA sequence: TGTGCCACCAGCAAAGAGACCAGCGGGGGCGAGACCCAGTACTTC.

This clone was recorded only once. This sequence joins TRBV30 and TRBJ1-4; no clear D. Germline V gives CDR1 GTSNPN, CDR2 SVGIG (reference sequence). The CDR3 covers 14 residues. CDR3 region: CASNGGSTNEKLFF. Written as DNA, the CDR3 is TGTGCGTCGAACGGTGGATCAACTAATGAAAAACTGTTTTTT. Full variable domain (missing parts from reference TRBV30 and TRBJ1-4): SQTIHQWPATLVQPVGSPLSLECTVEGTSNPNLYWYRQAAGRGLQLLFYSVGIGQISSEVPQNLSASRPQDRQFILSSKKLLLSDSGFYLCASNGGSTNEKLFFGSGTQLSVL.

The genes are TRBV19 and TRBJ2-2; D may match TRBD1 or TRBD2 (5 bases each). The ends were cut back, 7 bases at V and 1 base at J, with 13 bases in the middle. The CDR3 extends over 15 amino acids. Germline-derived CDR1 and CDR2 are LNHDA and SQIVND (reference sequence). The CDR3 loop is CASIQGPMNTGELFF. CDR3 nucleotide sequence: TGTGCCAGTATTCAGGGACCCATGAACACCGGGGAGCTGTTTTTT.

The V and J genes are TRBV30 and TRBJ1-1; D is unresolved. Per the germline V gene, CDR1 is GTSNPN and CDR2 is SVGIG (reference sequence). The germline V and J ends were trimmed by 0 bases and 4 bases, with 12 bases remaining between them. The CDR3 spans 14 residues. The CDR3 DNA follows: TGTGCCTGGAGTGTATACCCCCGGAGCACTGAAGCTTTCTTT. Translating it yields CAWSVYPRSTEAFF.

V usage is TRBV6-5 and J usage is TRBJ2-5; 9 positions match TRBD1. The CDR3 covers 15 residues. V trimming: 2 bases; J trimming: 4 bases; junction bases outside the gene matches: 5. Germline V gene sequence: CDR1 MNHEY, CDR2 SVGAGI. CDR3 DNA: TGTGCCAGCAGTTACGACAGGGGGAGGTTAGAGACCCAGTACTTC. Translation: CASSYDRGRLETQYF.

The chain combines TRBV3-1 (or the pseudogene TRBV3-2) with TRBJ1-6; D unresolved. In germline, CDR1 is LGHDT, CDR2 YNNKEL (reference sequence). The CDR3 length is 16 residues. The V gene lost 1 base and the J gene lost 0 bases, with 7 bases spanning the gap. The CDR3 region has the DNA TGTGCCAGCAGCCAAGCCCCAAGCTCCTATAATTCACCCCTCCACTTT. The encoded protein is CASSQAPSSYNSPLHF.